These 18 T cell receptor beta chains were sequenced from one sample in a study of T cell responses to AZD1222 COVID-19 vaccine. Clones were read by immunoSEQ multiplex PCR, and TCRdb kept only the in-frame ones, dropping some. The table has about 110,000 clones, roughly 90% seen once. The sample in question was peripheral blood, obtained on day 0 of AZD1222 vaccination. The receptors were sampled from an adult in good health.

The rearrangement uses TRBV9 and TRBJ1-2, with D maybe TRBD1 (6 bases). V lost 4 bases to trimming and J lost 0 bases, with 13 bases between them. CDR1 and CDR2 (germline): SGDLS, YYNGEE. This CDR3 is built from 15 residues. Here the CDR3 DNA reads TGTGCCAGCAGCCCAGGGACAATCTCTAACTATGGCTACACCTTC. Amino acids: CASSPGTISNYGYTF.

Written as DNA, the CDR3 is TGTGCCAGCGGCCGGGACAGCTCTGGAAACACCATATATTTT. Amino acids: CASGRDSSGNTIYF. The chain has TRBV2 and TRBJ1-3, with 7 positions matching TRBD1. The CDR3 length is 14 residues. V was pared by 8 bases and J by 0 bases, with 4 bases of the junction left unmatched. The germline V gene has CDR1 SNHLY and CDR2 FYNNEI. Complete variable domain (other parts from reference TRBV2 and TRBJ1-3): EPEVTQTPSHQVTQMGQEVILRCVPISNHLYFYWYRQILGQKVEFLVSFYNNEISEKSEIFDDQFSVERPDGSNFTLKIRSTKLEDSAMYFCASGRDSSGNTIYFGEGSWLTVV.

The rearrangement uses TRBV5-1 and TRBJ1-1; the D gene is possibly TRBD1 (6 bases). The CDR3 consists of 14 residues. Germline V gene sequence: CDR1 SGHRS, CDR2 YFSETQ. V dropped 0 bases and J dropped 4 bases, with 10 bases sitting between them. The CDR3 DNA reads as TGCGCCAGCAGCTTGGAGTGGGGGCTCACTGAAGCTTTCTTT. It yields the protein CASSLEWGLTEAFF.

The V gene is TRBV19, the J gene TRBJ1-1; D gene unclear. Trimming shortened V by 1 base and J by 1 base, and 4 bases separated the two germline ends. Germline loops: CDR1 LNHDA, CDR2 SQIVND (reference sequence). The CDR3 length is 13 residues. The CDR3 DNA follows: TGTGCCAGTAGTATAGGCCAGAACACTGAAGCTTTCTTT. Protein: CASSIGQNTEAFF. The full variable domain, with the rest looked up from reference TRBV19 and TRBJ1-1, is DGGITQSPKYLFRKEGQNVTLSCEQNLNHDAMYWYRQDPGQGLRLIYYSQIVNDFQKGDIAEGYSVSREKKESFPLTVTSAQKNPTAFYLCASSIGQNTEAFFGQGTRLTVV.

This chain joins TRBV5-4 and TRBJ2-3; the D gene is possibly TRBD2 (5 bases). CDR3 length: 15 residues. The V end lost 4 bases, the J end lost 2 bases, and 14 bases lay between the germline ends. Per the germline V gene, CDR1 is SGHNT and CDR2 is YYREEE (reference sequence). Written as DNA, the CDR3 is TGTGCCAGCAGCCCCGGACTCCTACTCACAGATACGCAGTATTTT. Encoded protein: CASSPGLLLTDTQYF.

V usage is TRBV11-2 and J usage is TRBJ1-1, with D perhaps TRBD1 (5 bases). Trimming removed 8 bases at V and 4 bases at J, with 14 bases between. CDR1 is SGHAT, CDR2 FQNNGV, per germline. This CDR3 region has 13 residues. The CDR3, as DNA: TGTGCCAGCGGGCGAGCGGGGACCACTGAAGCTTTCTTT. Its protein is CASGRAGTTEAFF.

The chain recombines TRBV5-4 with TRBJ1-1, with D possibly TRBD1 on 5 matching bases. Trimming removed 1 base at V and 11 bases at J, with 15 bases between. CDR1 SGHNT and CDR2 YYREEE come from the germline V gene (reference sequence). CDR3 size: 13 residues. The CDR3 is CASSLRGRDNAFF. The CDR3 DNA reads TGTGCCAGCAGCTTGAGGGGCCGTGATAACGCTTTCTTT.

The V and J genes are TRBV7-8 and TRBJ1-2; D perhaps matches TRBD1 (6 bases). This CDR3 spans 15 amino acids. Germline V lookup: CDR1 SGHVS, CDR2 FQNEAQ. Trimming stripped 11 bases from V and 3 bases from J, with 22 bases between. CDR3 sequence: CASTAGDFLDYGYTF. CDR3 in DNA: TGTGCCTCAACGGCAGGGGATTTCCTGGACTATGGCTACACCTTC. Full variable domain (remainder filled in from reference TRBV7-8 and TRBJ1-2): GAGVSQSPRYKVAKRGQDVALRCDPISGHVSLFWYQQALGQGPEFLTYFQNEAQLDKSGLPSDRFFAERPEGSVSTLKIQRTQQEDSAVYLCASTAGDFLDYGYTFGSGTRLTVV.

The chain couples TRBV6-5 to TRBJ1-5, with D uncertain. This CDR3 has 14 amino acids. V gave up 0 bases and J gave up 1 base, with 4 bases separating them. Germline values: CDR1 MNHEY, CDR2 SVGAGI. CDR3 region: CASSYSTSNQPQHF. The CDR3 DNA reads TGTGCCAGCAGTTACTCTACAAGCAATCAGCCCCAGCATTTT.

V and J are TRBV6-5 and TRBJ2-2; 8 bases fit TRBD1. After removal of 1 base from V and 4 bases from J, the junction contained 5 bases not matched to a gene. This CDR3 is 16 amino acids long. Germline V CDR1 and CDR2: MNHEY, SVGAGI. The CDR3 nucleotides are TGTGCCAGCAGTTACTTAACCGGGACAGGCACCGGGGAGCTGTTTTTT. Its translation: CASSYLTGTGTGELFF.

The chain is built from TRBV19 and TRBJ1-1; 9 nucleotides line up with TRBD1. The CDR3 is 15 amino acids. Germline values: CDR1 LNHDA, CDR2 SQIVND (reference sequence). With V trimmed by 4 bases and J by 3 bases, 6 bases remained unmatched. The CDR3 DNA reads as TGTGCCAGTAGTACCCGGGACAGGGTTCACACTGAAGCTTTCTTT. This sequence encodes CASSTRDRVHTEAFF.

The chain couples TRBV7-9 to TRBJ2-6; 9 positions agree with TRBD1. The CDR3 sequence is 18 residues long. The V segment lost 5 bases and the J segment 0 bases; nucleotides outside the gene matches: 8. In germline, CDR1 is SEHNR, CDR2 FQNEAQ (reference sequence). CDR3 bases: TGTGCCAGCAGCCTCCGGGACAGGGTGAGCTCTGGGGCCAACGTCCTGACTTTC. The encoded protein is CASSLRDRVSSGANVLTF.

This chain connects TRBV7-2 to TRBJ1-1; possibly TRBD1 for D (5 bases). With 8 bases removed from V and 5 bases from J, the gap between germline ends came to 18 bases. Germline lookup yields CDR1 SGHTA and CDR2 FQGNSA. The CDR3 has 14 amino acids. The CDR3 nucleotides are TGTGCCAGCGGAGTGGGTTCGGCAGGGACTGAAGCTTTCTTT. This gives the protein CASGVGSAGTEAFF. Supplemented by reference TRBV7-2 and TRBJ1-1, the full variable domain reads GAGVSQSPSNKVTEKGKDVELRCDPISGHTALYWYRQSLGQGLEFLIYFQGNSAPDKSGLPSDRFSAERTGGSVSTLTIQRTQQEDSAVYLCASGVGSAGTEAFFGQGTRLTVV.

CDR3 loop: CASSLAGRAHEQYF. The CDR3 DNA reads as TGTGCCAGCAGCTTAGCCGGGAGGGCCCACGAGCAGTACTTC. J is TRBJ2-7 and V is TRBV11-2; 8 bases map to TRBD2. The CDR3 runs 14 residues. V was clipped by 1 base and J by 5 bases; unmatched bases: 4. Germline CDR1 SGHAT, CDR2 FQNNGV.

The genes are TRBV29-1 and TRBJ1-3, with 7 bases matching TRBD1. The CDR3 extends over 16 amino acids. V trimming: 3 bases; J trimming: 1 base; junction bases outside the gene matches: 9. Looked up from germline, CDR1 is SQVTM and CDR2 is ANQGSEA. The CDR3 DNA reads TGCAGCGTTGAGGGCCACAGGGGTAATTCTGGAAACACCATATATTTT. This encodes CSVEGHRGNSGNTIYF.

This chain joins TRBV19 and TRBJ1-4, with 7 bases fitting TRBD1. Trimming removed 4 bases from V and 0 bases from J; junction bases left unmatched: 2. The length of the CDR3 is 15 residues. Germline loops: CDR1 LNHDA, CDR2 SQIVND (reference sequence). The CDR3 loop is CASSTQGATNEKLFF. The CDR3 nucleotides read TGTGCCAGTAGTACCCAGGGGGCAACTAATGAAAAACTGTTTTTT. The full variable domain, in which reference TRBV19 and TRBJ1-4 provide the parts outside the CDR3, is DGGITQSPKYLFRKEGQNVTLSCEQNLNHDAMYWYRQDPGQGLRLIYYSQIVNDFQKGDIAEGYSVSREKKESFPLTVTSAQKNPTAFYLCASSTQGATNEKLFFGSGTQLSVL.

This chain connects TRBV5-5 to TRBJ1-1; perhaps TRBD1 as D (5 bases). Germline V gives CDR1 SGHKS, CDR2 YYEKEE (reference sequence). This CDR3 comprises 13 residues. The V gene lost 0 bases and the J gene lost 6 bases, with 9 bases spanning the gap. The CDR3 DNA is TGTGCCAGCAGCTTGGAGGGGATGGCTGAAGCTTTCTTT. As protein: CASSLEGMAEAFF.

The rearrangement links TRBV7-2 to TRBJ1-2; D perhaps matches TRBD1 (5 bases). The CDR3 has 15 amino acids. The germline V gene encodes CDR1 SGHTA and CDR2 FQGNSA. Trimming shortened V by 2 bases and J by 0 bases, and 10 bases separated the two germline ends. DNA of the CDR3: TGTGCCAGCAGCTTATACAGGCCCACTAACTATGGCTACACCTTC. Translation gives CASSLYRPTNYGYTF.